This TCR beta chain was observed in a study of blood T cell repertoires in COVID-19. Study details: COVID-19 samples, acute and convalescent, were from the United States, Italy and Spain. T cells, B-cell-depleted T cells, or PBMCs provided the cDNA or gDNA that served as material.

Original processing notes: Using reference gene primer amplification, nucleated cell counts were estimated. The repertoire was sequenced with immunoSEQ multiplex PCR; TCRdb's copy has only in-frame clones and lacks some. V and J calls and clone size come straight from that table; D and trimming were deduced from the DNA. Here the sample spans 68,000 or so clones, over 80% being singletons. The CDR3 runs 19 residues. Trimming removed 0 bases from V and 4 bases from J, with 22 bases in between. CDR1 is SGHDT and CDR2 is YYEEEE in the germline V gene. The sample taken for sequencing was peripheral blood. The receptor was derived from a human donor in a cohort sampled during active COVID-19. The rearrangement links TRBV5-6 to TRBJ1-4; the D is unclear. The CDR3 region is CASSLGGGTLKRINEKLFF. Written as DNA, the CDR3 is TGTGCCAGCAGCTTGGGAGGAGGCACCCTCAAAAGGATTAATGAAAAACTGTTTTTT.